Following are 24 T cell receptor beta chains from one sample sequenced in a study of blood T cell repertoires in COVID-19. Assay used: immunoSEQ multiplex PCR; TCRdb lists only in-frame clones, some missing. The sample lists a few hundred thousand clones, around 90% occurring once. The sequenced sample was PBMCs or T cells enriched from blood (not recorded which). Receptors originate from a woman in her 30s who had recovered from COVID-19.

This chain connects TRBV7-9 to TRBJ1-4, with D possibly matching TRBD1 (6 bases). This CDR3 region has 18 residues. The V gene's germline CDR1 is SEHNR and CDR2 FQNEAQ (reference sequence). Deletions cut 1 base from V and 8 bases from J, with 23 bases between. CDR3 sequence (DNA): TGTGCCAGCAGCTTAGGGGCTTCAGGGGACAAATGGAGAGAAAAACTGTTTTTT. Translation gives CASSLGASGDKWREKLFF.

This sequence joins TRBV3-1 (or the pseudogene TRBV3-2) and TRBJ1-2; D perhaps matches TRBD1 (6 bases). Trimming cost V 6 bases and J 4 bases, with 24 bases left between them. Germline V gives CDR1 LGHDT, CDR2 YNNKEL (reference sequence). The CDR3 sequence is 17 residues long. The CDR3, as DNA: TGTGCCAGCAGTAGAATACCGAGGGGGGGCTTCGGCTATGGCTACACCTTC. It codes for CASSRIPRGGFGYGYTF.

The chain uses TRBV3-1 (or the pseudogene TRBV3-2) and TRBJ1-5; 9 positions match TRBD1. This CDR3 is built from 16 residues. J gave up 4 bases and V 4 bases, and 8 bases lay outside the gene matches. From germline, CDR1 is LGHDT and CDR2 YNNKEL (reference sequence). CDR3: CASSRTGDRTNQPQHF. CDR3 nucleotides: TGTGCCAGCAGCCGGACAGGGGATCGAACAAATCAGCCCCAGCATTTT.

The chain combines TRBV5-4 with TRBJ1-2; tentatively, D is TRBD1 (6 bases). This CDR3 contains 14 residues. The V end was cut by 3 bases, the J end by 4 bases, with 13 bases between. The germline V gene encodes CDR1 SGHNT and CDR2 YYREEE (reference sequence). The CDR3, as DNA: TGTGCCAGCAGCTCCCGGACAGAGCCCTATGGCTACACCTTC. Amino acid sequence: CASSSRTEPYGYTF.

The chain uses TRBV5-1 and TRBJ1-2; D perhaps matches TRBD1 (6 bases). CDR3 length equals 14 residues. Germline V gives CDR1 SGHRS, CDR2 YFSETQ. The V end was cut by 4 bases, the J end by 6 bases, with 16 bases between. CDR3 coding DNA: TGCGCCAGCAGCAGCAGGGGAGGGGATCATGGCTACACCTTC. Translating it yields CASSSRGGDHGYTF.

The gene calls are TRBV11-2 and TRBJ1-1, with a tentative D call TRBD1 (5 bases). This CDR3 is 14 amino acids long. The V and J ends lost 4 bases and 3 bases respectively, with 12 bases between them. Germline assignment: CDR1 SGHAT and CDR2 FQNNGV. DNA for the CDR3: TGTGCCAGCAGCTCGAGGCGGGGGTACACTGAAGCTTTCTTT. Translated, it gives CASSSRRGYTEAFF.

This chain connects TRBV7-2 to TRBJ2-2, with D unclear. CDR3 length equals 14 residues. With 0 bases removed from V and 4 bases from J, the gap between germline ends came to 6 bases. In germline, CDR1 is SGHTA, CDR2 FQGNSA. In DNA form, the CDR3 reads TGTGCCAGCAGCTTAGCGCCGGTCACCGGGGAGCTGTTTTTT. This gives the protein CASSLAPVTGELFF.

This chain connects TRBV15 to TRBJ2-7; 13 nucleotides agree with TRBD2. Germline loops: CDR1 LNHNV, CDR2 YYDKDF (reference sequence). There are 16 residues in the CDR3. The junction had 5 bases not matched to a gene; V was cut back by 6 bases and J by 0 bases. CDR3 in amino acids: CATRSGLAGSSYEQYF. DNA of the CDR3: TGTGCCACCAGGTCGGGACTAGCGGGGAGCTCCTACGAGCAGTACTTC.

In DNA form, the CDR3 reads TGTGCCAGCAGGTTCCAGGGAGGAGTTGACGGCTACACCTTC. This translates into CASRFQGGVDGYTF. This sequence joins TRBV6-5 and TRBJ1-2, with a weak D call TRBD1 (5 bases). Germline lookup yields CDR1 MNHEY and CDR2 SVGAGI. The germline V and J ends were trimmed by 6 bases and 8 bases, with 19 bases remaining between them. The CDR3 is made up of 14 amino acids.

The chain employs TRBV28 and TRBJ2-7, with D maybe TRBD2 (7 bases). The V end lost 11 bases, the J end lost 2 bases, and 16 bases lay between the germline ends. Looked up from germline, CDR1 is MDHEN and CDR2 is SYDVKM. This CDR3 comprises 13 residues. DNA of the CDR3: TGTGCCGTAGGGGGAGGGGCAACCTACGAGCAGTACTTC. Residues: CAVGGGATYEQYF. The full variable domain, in which reference TRBV28 and TRBJ2-7 provide the parts outside the CDR3, is DVKVTQSSRYLVKRTGEKVFLECVQDMDHENMFWYRQDPGLGLRLIYFSYDVKMKEKGDIPEGYSVSREKKERFSLILESASTNQTSMYLCAVGGGATYEQYFGPGTRLTVT.

This chain uses TRBV4-1 with TRBJ1-3, with D tentatively TRBD1 (5 bases). The CDR3 has 15 residues. Germline V lookup: CDR1 MGHRA, CDR2 YSYEKL. Trimming left V 1 base short and J 4 bases short, with 11 bases between. This CDR3 is CASSQGQGAGNTIYF. CDR3 DNA sequence: TGCGCCAGCAGCCAAGGGCAAGGGGCCGGAAACACCATATATTTT.

The chain employs TRBV30 and TRBJ1-2; D perhaps matches TRBD1 (5 bases). Trimming cost V 0 bases and J 4 bases, with 12 bases left between them. The CDR3 totals 14 residues. Per germline, CDR1 GTSNPN and CDR2 SVGIG (reference sequence). In nucleotides, the CDR3 is TGTGCCTGGAGTGTACAGGTTTCAGGCTATGGCTACACCTTC. Its translation: CAWSVQVSGYGYTF.

The chain combines TRBV7-3 with TRBJ1-1, with 8 bases matching TRBD1. After removal of 5 bases from V and 6 bases from J, the junction contained 11 bases not matched to a gene. The CDR3 is 15 residues long. Germline loops: CDR1 SGHTA, CDR2 FQGTGA. The CDR3 spells CASSPRTGRTAEAFF. The CDR3 nucleotides are TGTGCCAGCAGCCCCCGGACAGGGAGGACGGCTGAAGCTTTCTTT.

The chain is built from TRBV5-6 and TRBJ1-2; the match to TRBD1 covers 9 bases. This CDR3 has 15 amino acids. Trimming cost V 0 bases and J 5 bases; bases outside gene matches: 5. Looked up from germline, CDR1 is SGHDT and CDR2 is YYEEEE. CDR3 in amino acids: CASSLAVQGAYGYTF. In DNA form, the CDR3 reads TGTGCCAGCAGCTTGGCCGTACAGGGGGCTTATGGCTACACCTTC.

V usage is TRBV27 and J usage is TRBJ2-1; D gene unclear. Germline-derived CDR1 and CDR2 are MNHEY and SMNVEV (reference sequence). V dropped 2 bases and J dropped 4 bases, with 9 bases sitting between them. There are 14 residues in the CDR3. CDR3 region: CASSLDNLYNEQFF. The CDR3 region has the DNA TGTGCCAGCAGTTTAGACAATTTATACAATGAGCAGTTCTTC.

The rearrangement joins TRBV12-5 to TRBJ1-4; a weak D match, TRBD1 (6 bases). Trimming pared 7 bases from V and 0 bases from J, leaving 12 bases between. CDR1 is LGHNT, CDR2 FRNRAP, per germline. The CDR3 runs 15 residues. The CDR3 reads CASAAGDPTNEKLFF. In DNA form, the CDR3 reads TGTGCTAGTGCGGCAGGGGACCCAACTAATGAAAAACTGTTTTTT.

For the CDR3, the DNA is TGTGCCAGCACCCGGCGGGGGGGACCTCACAATGAGCAGTTCTTC. It codes for CASTRRGGPHNEQFF. This chain uses TRBV9 with TRBJ2-1; TRBD2 matches at 9 bases. The V gene end was trimmed by 6 bases and the J gene end by 5 bases; junction bases not matched to a gene: 9. Germline lookup yields CDR1 SGDLS and CDR2 YYNGEE. This CDR3 has 15 amino acids.

The V and J genes are TRBV11-2 and TRBJ2-7, with TRBD1 as a possible D gene (5 bases). The CDR3 has 15 residues. Trimming cost V 5 bases and J 3 bases, with 17 bases left between them. Germline lookup yields CDR1 SGHAT and CDR2 FQNNGV. CDR3 loop: CASSVTPTEIYEQYF. The CDR3 region has the DNA TGTGCCAGCAGCGTAACCCCGACAGAAATCTACGAGCAGTACTTC.

With regard to this clone: One end of the junction is discordant with germline, which a read error may explain. This sequence joins TRBV15 and TRBJ1-5, with a possible D match to TRBD1 (6 bases). This CDR3 is 13 amino acids long. CDR1 is LNHNV, CDR2 YYDKDF, per germline (reference sequence). The CDR3 spells CATRRDIPGHQHF. The CDR3 DNA reads TGTGCCACCAGGAGAGACATTCCGGGACACCAGCATTTT.

The chain has TRBV10-3 and TRBJ1-4; possibly TRBD1 for D (5 bases). Trimming left V 10 bases short and J 0 bases short, with 9 bases between. In germline, CDR1 is ENHRY, CDR2 SYGVKD. CDR3 size: 13 residues. This CDR3 is CASSGTTNEKLFF. The CDR3 DNA reads TGTGCCAGCTCAGGGACAACTAATGAAAAACTGTTTTTT.

J is TRBJ1-1 and V is TRBV9; tentatively, D is TRBD1 (6 bases). V gave up 3 bases and J gave up 0 bases, with 12 bases separating them. The CDR3 spans 15 residues. Looked up from germline, CDR1 is SGDLS and CDR2 is YYNGEE. In nucleotides, the CDR3 is TGTGCCAGCAGCGCCCGGACAGCTATGAACACTGAAGCTTTCTTT. Its translation: CASSARTAMNTEAFF.

This rearrangement joins TRBV6-5 to TRBJ1-2, with unresolved D. Germline loops: CDR1 MNHEY, CDR2 SVGAGI. The CDR3 consists of 14 residues. The V end was cut by 3 bases, the J end by 5 bases, with 13 bases between. The CDR3, as DNA: TGTGCCAGCAGTTATTCCACAGCGGCTTATGGCTACACCTTC. Amino acids: CASSYSTAAYGYTF.

As DNA, the CDR3 is TGTGCCATCAGCGGAGCCCTGACAGGGGAAAACGAAAAACTGTTTTTT. The encoded protein is CAISGALTGENEKLFF. The chain couples TRBV10-3 to TRBJ1-4, with 8 bases aligning to TRBD1. Germline values: CDR1 ENHRY, CDR2 SYGVKD. Trimming cost V 6 bases and J 8 bases; bases outside gene matches: 14. This CDR3 contains 16 residues.

This chain joins TRBV5-6 and TRBJ2-7, with D possibly TRBD2 on 6 matching bases. The germline gives CDR1 SGHDT, CDR2 YYEEEE. The CDR3 runs 15 residues. V lost 0 bases, J lost 3 bases, and 13 bases lay in between. Here the CDR3 reads CASSLETGLLYEQYF. For the CDR3, the DNA is TGTGCCAGCAGCTTGGAGACGGGACTTCTCTACGAGCAGTACTTC.